Below, 10 T cell receptor beta chains from the same sample are listed, as sequenced in a study of blood T cell repertoires in COVID-19. Some clones are missing from TCRdb's copy, which holds only in-frame ones; the method was immunoSEQ multiplex PCR. The sample holds about 440,000 clones, around 88% seen once. Sequences were obtained from peripheral blood. All receptors derive from a woman aged 30 to 39 with acute or convalescent COVID-19.

The chain recombines TRBV28 with TRBJ2-1; TRBD2 might be the D (6 bases). Germline CDR1 and CDR2: MDHEN and SYDVKM. The CDR3 contains 14 residues. Trimming removed 6 bases from V and 6 bases from J, with 15 bases in between. The CDR3 region has the DNA TGTGCCAGCAGGGGGGGACCGTTCGGCAATGAGCAGTTCTTC. It codes for CASRGGPFGNEQFF. Looking up the rest from reference TRBV28 and TRBJ2-1 gives the full variable domain: DVKVTQSSRYLVKRTGEKVFLECVQDMDHENMFWYRQDPGLGLRLIYFSYDVKMKEKGDIPEGYSVSREKKERFSLILESASTNQTSMYLCASRGGPFGNEQFFGPGTRLTVL.

As to this clone: One junction end does not reproduce the germline sequence, and a read error may be involved. The chain uses TRBV6-5 and TRBJ2-5; TRBD2 might be the D (5 bases). The CDR3 totals 13 residues. Germline lookup yields CDR1 MNHEY and CDR2 SVGAGI. CDR3 nucleotide sequence: TGTGCCAGCACTTACCGGGGAGAAGAGACCCAGTACTTC. Amino acid sequence: CASTYRGEETQYF.

This clone is a singleton in its sample. The chain carries TRBV12-5 and TRBJ2-3; 8 bases match TRBD2. The V gene's germline CDR1 is LGHNT and CDR2 FRNRAP. V shed 4 bases and J 3 bases; nucleotides not matched to a gene: 3. The CDR3 sequence is 14 residues long. In DNA form, the CDR3 reads TGTGCTAGTGGTTGGGGGACTAGTACAGATACGCAGTATTTT. Its protein product is CASGWGTSTDTQYF.

This clone was observed a single time. The chain carries TRBV14 and TRBJ2-5, with D possibly matching TRBD1 (5 bases). The CDR3 extends over 13 amino acids. Trimming left V 4 bases short and J 5 bases short, with 11 bases between. Germline CDR1 is SGHDN and CDR2 is FVKESK. Written as DNA, the CDR3 is TGTGCCAGCAGCCCCTTGACAGAGGAGACCCAGTACTTC. Its protein is CASSPLTEETQYF.

The genes are TRBV4-1 and TRBJ2-3; tentative D call: TRBD1 (6 bases). The CDR3 runs to 14 residues. The germline V gene has CDR1 MGHRA and CDR2 YSYEKL. Trimming left V 3 bases short and J 2 bases short, with 9 bases between. CDR3 protein: CASSQGAPTDTQYF. CDR3 DNA sequence: TGCGCCAGCAGCCAGGGGGCGCCCACAGATACGCAGTATTTT.

The V call is TRBV9, the J call TRBJ2-3; D is unclear. CDR3 length equals 13 residues. Deletions cut 2 bases from V and 6 bases from J, with 10 bases between. Germline V gene lookup returns CDR1 SGDLS and CDR2 YYNGEE. The CDR3 sequence is CASSVQVSDTQYF. The CDR3 nucleotides are TGTGCCAGCAGCGTTCAGGTTTCGGATACGCAGTATTTT.

V gene TRBV7-3 combines with J gene TRBJ1-5; 10 bases are shared with TRBD1. With 8 bases clipped from V and 3 bases from J, the junction kept 4 bases outside the gene matches. The CDR3 totals 14 residues. Germline V gene sequence: CDR1 SGHTA, CDR2 FQGTGA. The DNA of the CDR3 is TGTGCCAGCCCCGGGACAGGGGCCAATCAGCCCCAGCATTTT. As protein: CASPGTGANQPQHF.

A single count supports this clone. This sequence joins TRBV28 and TRBJ2-6, with 8 bases aligning to TRBD2. Per germline, CDR1 MDHEN and CDR2 SYDVKM. V shed 6 bases and J 1 base; nucleotides not matched to a gene: 8. The CDR3 is 17 residues long. CDR3 DNA: TGTGCCAGCAGGGCTCGGGGGGGCGTGTCTGGGGCCAACGTCCTGACTTTC. Translation gives CASRARGGVSGANVLTF.

This sequence joins TRBV7-9 and TRBJ1-1; tentatively, D is TRBD1 (5 bases). In germline, CDR1 is SEHNR, CDR2 FQNEAQ (reference sequence). This CDR3 is 14 amino acids long. Trimming took off 1 base at V and 1 base at J, with 7 bases between the two ends. In DNA form, the CDR3 reads TGTGCCAGCAGCTTAGGGACAAAGAACACTGAAGCTTTCTTT. Amino acids: CASSLGTKNTEAFF.

This sequence joins TRBV11-2 and TRBJ2-2; the D gene is possibly TRBD2 (7 bases). Trimming took off 1 base at V and 6 bases at J, with 12 bases between the two ends. CDR3 length equals 15 residues. CDR1 is SGHAT, CDR2 FQNNGV, per germline. CDR3 protein: CASSLVYGGPGELFF. The DNA for the CDR3 is TGTGCCAGCAGCTTAGTCTACGGGGGGCCCGGGGAGCTGTTTTTT.